This TCR beta chain was identified in a study of response to subunit inactivated influenza vaccine. Study outcomes and limitations: The authors offered the suggestion that each seasonal influenza vaccination recruits few new T cells.

TCRdb reprocessed the RT-PCR reads with MiXCR, giving one entry per CDR3 protein. The table has around 580,000 distinct CDR3 sequences, 10% to 15% seen once. In the case of this clonotype: Its specificity is unknown. The junction departs from the called germline gene at one end, perhaps through a read error.

This CDR3 has 14 residues. From germline, CDR1 is SGHAT and CDR2 FQNNGV. The TCR was taken from a man between 45 and 60 years old who received an inactivated influenza vaccine. The J gene is TRBJ2-1, the V gene TRBV11-2; 8 nucleotides line up with TRBD1. The starting material was PBMCs from blood, obtained on the day of vaccination. Written as DNA, the CDR3 is TGTGCCAGCAGCTTAGGGGCACCGGGACAGGTAAAGCTCTTC. Its translation: CASSLGAPGQVKLF.